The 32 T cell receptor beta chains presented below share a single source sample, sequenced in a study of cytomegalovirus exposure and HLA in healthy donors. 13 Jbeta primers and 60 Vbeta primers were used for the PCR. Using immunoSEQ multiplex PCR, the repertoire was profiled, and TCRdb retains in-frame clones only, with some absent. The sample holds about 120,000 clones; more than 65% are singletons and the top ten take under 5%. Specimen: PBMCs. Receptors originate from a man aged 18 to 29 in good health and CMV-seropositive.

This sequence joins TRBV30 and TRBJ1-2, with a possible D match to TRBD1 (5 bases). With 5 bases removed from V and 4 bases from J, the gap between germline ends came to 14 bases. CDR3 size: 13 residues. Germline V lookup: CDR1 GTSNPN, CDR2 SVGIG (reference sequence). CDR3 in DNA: TGTGCCTGGGCGTCGCGGGGGGGCTATGGCTACACCTTC. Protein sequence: CAWASRGGYGYTF.

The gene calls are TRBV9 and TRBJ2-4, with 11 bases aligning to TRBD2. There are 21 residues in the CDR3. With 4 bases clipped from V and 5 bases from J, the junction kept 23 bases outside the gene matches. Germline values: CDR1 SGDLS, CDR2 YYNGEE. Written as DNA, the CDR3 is TGTGCCAGCAGCTCGGAGGCAACGGGACTAGCGGAGACAGGTACCGAAAACATTCAGTACTTC. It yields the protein CASSSEATGLAETGTENIQYF.

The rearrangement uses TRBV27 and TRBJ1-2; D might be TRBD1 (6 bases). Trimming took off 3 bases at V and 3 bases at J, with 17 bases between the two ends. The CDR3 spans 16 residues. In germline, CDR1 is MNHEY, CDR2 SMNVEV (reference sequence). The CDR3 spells CASSFRGAARDYGYTF. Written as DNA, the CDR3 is TGTGCCAGCAGTTTCCGGGGGGCGGCTCGTGACTATGGCTACACCTTC.

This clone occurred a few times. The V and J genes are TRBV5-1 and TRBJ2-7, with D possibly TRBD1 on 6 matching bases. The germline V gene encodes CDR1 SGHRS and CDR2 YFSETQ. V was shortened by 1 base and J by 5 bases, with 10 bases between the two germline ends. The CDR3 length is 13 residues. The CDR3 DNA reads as TGCGCCAGCAGCTTGAACAGGGACCACGAGCAGTACTTC. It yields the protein CASSLNRDHEQYF.

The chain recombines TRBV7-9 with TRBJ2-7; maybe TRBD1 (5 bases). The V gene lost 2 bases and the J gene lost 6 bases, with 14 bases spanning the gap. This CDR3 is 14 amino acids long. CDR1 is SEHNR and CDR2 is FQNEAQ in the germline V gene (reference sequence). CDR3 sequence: CASSLTLQGAEQYF. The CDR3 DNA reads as TGTGCCAGCAGCTTAACCCTCCAAGGGGCCGAGCAGTACTTC. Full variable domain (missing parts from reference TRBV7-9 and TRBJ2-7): DTGVSQNPRHKITKRGQNVTFRCDPISEHNRLYWYRQTLGQGPEFLTYFQNEAQLEKSRLLSDRFSAERPKGSFSTLEIQRTEQGDSAMYLCASSLTLQGAEQYFGPGTRLTVT.

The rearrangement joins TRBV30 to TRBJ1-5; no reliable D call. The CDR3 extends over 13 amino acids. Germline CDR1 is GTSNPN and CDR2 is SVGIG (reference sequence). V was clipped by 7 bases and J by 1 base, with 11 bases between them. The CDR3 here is CASTTLSNQPQHF. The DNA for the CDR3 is TGTGCCTCTACGACACTGAGCAATCAGCCCCAGCATTTT.

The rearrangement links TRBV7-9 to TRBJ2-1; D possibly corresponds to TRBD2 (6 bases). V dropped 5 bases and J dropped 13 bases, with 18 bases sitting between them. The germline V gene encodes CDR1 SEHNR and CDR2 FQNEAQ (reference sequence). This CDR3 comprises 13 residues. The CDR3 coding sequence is TGTGCCAGCAGCCGCCCCGCTAGCGCTACACAGTTCTTC. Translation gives CASSRPASATQFF.

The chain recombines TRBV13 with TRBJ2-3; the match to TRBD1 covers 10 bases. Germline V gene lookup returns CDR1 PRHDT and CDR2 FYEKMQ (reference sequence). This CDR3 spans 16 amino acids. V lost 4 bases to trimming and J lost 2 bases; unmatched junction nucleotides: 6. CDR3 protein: CASSSPGQGSTDTQYF. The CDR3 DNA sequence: TGTGCCAGCAGCTCCCCGGGACAGGGGTCCACAGATACGCAGTATTTT. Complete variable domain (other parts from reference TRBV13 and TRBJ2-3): AAGVIQSPRHLIKEKRETATLKCYPIPRHDTVYWYQQGPGQDPQFLISFYEKMQSDKGSIPDRFSAQQFSDYHSELNMSSLELGDSALYFCASSSPGQGSTDTQYFGPGTRLTVL.

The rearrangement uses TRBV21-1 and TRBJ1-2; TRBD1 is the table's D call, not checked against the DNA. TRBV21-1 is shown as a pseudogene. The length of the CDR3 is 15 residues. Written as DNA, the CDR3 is TGTGCCAGCAGCACCGAGGACAGGGGAGCCCATGGCTACACCTTC. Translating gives CASSTEDRGAHGYTF.

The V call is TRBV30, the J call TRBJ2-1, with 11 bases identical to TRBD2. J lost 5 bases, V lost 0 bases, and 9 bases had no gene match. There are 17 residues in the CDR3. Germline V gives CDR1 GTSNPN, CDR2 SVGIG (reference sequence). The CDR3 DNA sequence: TGTGCCTGGAGTGTTCTAGCGGGGGGAGGTCTGGACAATGAGCAGTTCTTC. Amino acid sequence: CAWSVLAGGGLDNEQFF.

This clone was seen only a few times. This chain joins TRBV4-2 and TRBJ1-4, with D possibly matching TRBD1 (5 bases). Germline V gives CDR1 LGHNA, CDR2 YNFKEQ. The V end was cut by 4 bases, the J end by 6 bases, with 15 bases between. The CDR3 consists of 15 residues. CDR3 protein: CASSPPGNRDEKLFF. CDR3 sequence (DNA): TGTGCCAGCAGCCCCCCAGGGAATAGGGATGAAAAACTGTTTTTT.

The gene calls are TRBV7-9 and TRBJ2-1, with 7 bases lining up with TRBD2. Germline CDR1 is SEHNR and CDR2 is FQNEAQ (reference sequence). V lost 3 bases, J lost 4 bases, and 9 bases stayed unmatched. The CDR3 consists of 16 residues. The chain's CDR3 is CASSFGWREPYNEQFF. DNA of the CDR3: TGTGCCAGCAGCTTCGGGTGGCGGGAGCCATACAATGAGCAGTTCTTC. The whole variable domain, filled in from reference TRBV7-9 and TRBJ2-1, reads DTGVSQNPRHKITKRGQNVTFRCDPISEHNRLYWYRQTLGQGPEFLTYFQNEAQLEKSRLLSDRFSAERPKGSFSTLEIQRTEQGDSAMYLCASSFGWREPYNEQFFGPGTRLTVL.

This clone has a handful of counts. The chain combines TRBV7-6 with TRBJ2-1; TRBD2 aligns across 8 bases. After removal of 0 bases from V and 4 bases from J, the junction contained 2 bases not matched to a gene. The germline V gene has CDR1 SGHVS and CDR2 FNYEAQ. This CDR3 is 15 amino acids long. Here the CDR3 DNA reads TGTGCCAGCAGCTTAGCTAGCGGGGTGTACAATGAGCAGTTCTTC. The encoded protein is CASSLASGVYNEQFF.

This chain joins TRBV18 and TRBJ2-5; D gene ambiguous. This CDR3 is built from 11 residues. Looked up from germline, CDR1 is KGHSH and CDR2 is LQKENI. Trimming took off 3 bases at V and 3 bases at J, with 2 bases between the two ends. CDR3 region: CASSPKETQYF. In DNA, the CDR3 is TGTGCCAGCTCACCTAAAGAGACCCAGTACTTC.

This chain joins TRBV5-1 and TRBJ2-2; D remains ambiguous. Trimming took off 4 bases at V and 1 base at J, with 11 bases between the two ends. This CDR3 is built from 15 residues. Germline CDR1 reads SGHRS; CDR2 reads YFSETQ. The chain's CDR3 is CASSRYAVNTGELFF. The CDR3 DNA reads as TGCGCCAGCAGCCGCTACGCTGTGAACACCGGGGAGCTGTTTTTT.

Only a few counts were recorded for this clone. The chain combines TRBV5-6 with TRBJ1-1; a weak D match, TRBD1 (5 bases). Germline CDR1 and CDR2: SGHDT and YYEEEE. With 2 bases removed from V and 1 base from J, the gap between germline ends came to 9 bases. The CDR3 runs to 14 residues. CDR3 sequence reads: CASSFETANTEAFF. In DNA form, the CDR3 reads TGTGCCAGCAGCTTTGAGACAGCGAACACTGAAGCTTTCTTT.

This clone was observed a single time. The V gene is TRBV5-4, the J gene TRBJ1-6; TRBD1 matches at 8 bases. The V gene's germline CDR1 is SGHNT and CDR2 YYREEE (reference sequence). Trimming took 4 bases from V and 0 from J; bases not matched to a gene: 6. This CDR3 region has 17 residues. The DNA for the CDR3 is TGTGCCAGCAGCCAGGACAGGGCGAGCTCCTATAATTCACCCCTCCACTTT. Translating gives CASSQDRASSYNSPLHF.

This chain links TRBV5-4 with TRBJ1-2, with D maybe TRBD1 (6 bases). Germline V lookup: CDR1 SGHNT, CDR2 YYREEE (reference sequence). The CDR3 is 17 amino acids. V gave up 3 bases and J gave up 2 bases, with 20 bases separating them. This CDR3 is CASSSATDRSENYGYTF. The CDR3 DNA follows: TGTGCCAGCAGCTCTGCGACGGACAGATCGGAGAACTATGGCTACACCTTC.

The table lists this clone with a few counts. CDR3 loop: CASSLRQGLGDTQYF. CDR3 bases: TGCGCCAGCAGCTTAAGACAGGGGCTCGGAGATACGCAGTATTTT. V is TRBV5-1 and J is TRBJ2-3; 8 bases fit TRBD1. Per germline, CDR1 SGHRS and CDR2 YFSETQ. CDR3 length: 15 residues. V shed 2 bases, J shed 5 bases, and the junction held 7 bases outside the gene matches.

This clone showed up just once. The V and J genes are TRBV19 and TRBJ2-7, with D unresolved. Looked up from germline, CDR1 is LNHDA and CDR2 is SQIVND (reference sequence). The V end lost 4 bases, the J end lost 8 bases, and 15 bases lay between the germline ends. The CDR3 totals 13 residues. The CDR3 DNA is TGTGCCAGTAGTAACTCCGACCGGGTCCAGCAGTACTTC. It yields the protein CASSNSDRVQQYF.

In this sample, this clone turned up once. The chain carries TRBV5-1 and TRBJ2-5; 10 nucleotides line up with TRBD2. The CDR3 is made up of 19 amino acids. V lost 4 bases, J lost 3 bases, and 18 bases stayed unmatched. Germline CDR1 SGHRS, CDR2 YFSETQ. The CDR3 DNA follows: TGCGCCAGCAGCGTACCAATAGCGGGAGGACCGTCTGCAAAAGAGACCCAGTACTTC. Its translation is CASSVPIAGGPSAKETQYF. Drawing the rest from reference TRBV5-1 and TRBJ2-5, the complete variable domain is KAGVTQTPRYLIKTRGQQVTLSCSPISGHRSVSWYQQTPGQGLQFLFEYFSETQRNKGNFPGRFSGRQFSNSRSEMNVSTLELGDSALYLCASSVPIAGGPSAKETQYFGPGTRLLVL.

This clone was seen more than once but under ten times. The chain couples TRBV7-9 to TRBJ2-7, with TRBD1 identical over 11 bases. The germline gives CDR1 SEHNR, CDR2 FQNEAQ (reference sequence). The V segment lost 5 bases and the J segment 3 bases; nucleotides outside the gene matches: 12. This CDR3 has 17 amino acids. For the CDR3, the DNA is TGTGCCAGCAGCACAAATTTCGGGGACAGGGGGGACTACGAGCAGTACTTC. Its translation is CASSTNFGDRGDYEQYF.

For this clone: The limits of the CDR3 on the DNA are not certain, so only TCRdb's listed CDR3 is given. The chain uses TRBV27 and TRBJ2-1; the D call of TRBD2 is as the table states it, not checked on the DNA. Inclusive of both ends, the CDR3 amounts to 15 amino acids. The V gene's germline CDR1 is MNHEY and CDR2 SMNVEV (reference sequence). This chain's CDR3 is CASSLTFGRAHEQFF.

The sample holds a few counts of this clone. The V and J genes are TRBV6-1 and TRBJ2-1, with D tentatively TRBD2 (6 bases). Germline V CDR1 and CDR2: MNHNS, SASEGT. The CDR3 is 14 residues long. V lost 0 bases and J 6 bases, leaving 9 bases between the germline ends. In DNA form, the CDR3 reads TGTGCCAGCAGTGAAGCGGGGGGATTCAATGAGCAGTTCTTC. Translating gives CASSEAGGFNEQFF.

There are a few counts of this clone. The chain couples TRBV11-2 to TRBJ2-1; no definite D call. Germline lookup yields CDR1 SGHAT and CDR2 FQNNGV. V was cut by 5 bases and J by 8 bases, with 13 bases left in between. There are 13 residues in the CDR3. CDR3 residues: CASSPERGDEQFF. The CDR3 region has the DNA TGTGCCAGCAGCCCTGAGCGAGGAGATGAGCAGTTCTTC.

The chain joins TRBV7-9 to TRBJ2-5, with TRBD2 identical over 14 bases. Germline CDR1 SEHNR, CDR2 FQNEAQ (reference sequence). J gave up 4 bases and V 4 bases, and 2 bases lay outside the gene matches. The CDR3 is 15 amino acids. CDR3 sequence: CASSSTSGGGETQYF. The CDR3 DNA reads TGTGCCAGCAGCTCGACTAGCGGGGGGGGAGAGACCCAGTACTTC. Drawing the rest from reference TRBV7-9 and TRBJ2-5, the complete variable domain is DTGVSQNPRHKITKRGQNVTFRCDPISEHNRLYWYRQTLGQGPEFLTYFQNEAQLEKSRLLSDRFSAERPKGSFSTLEIQRTEQGDSAMYLCASSSTSGGGETQYFGPGTRLLVL.

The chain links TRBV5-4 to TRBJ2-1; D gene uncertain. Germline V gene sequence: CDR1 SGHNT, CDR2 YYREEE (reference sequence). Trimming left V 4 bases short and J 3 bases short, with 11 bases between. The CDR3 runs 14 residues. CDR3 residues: CASSPSGLYNEQFF. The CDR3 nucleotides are TGTGCCAGCAGCCCATCTGGCCTCTACAATGAGCAGTTCTTC.

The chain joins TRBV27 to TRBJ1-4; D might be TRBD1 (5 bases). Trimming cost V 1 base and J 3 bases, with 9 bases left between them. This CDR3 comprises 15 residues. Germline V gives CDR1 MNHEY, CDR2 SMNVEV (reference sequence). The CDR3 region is CASSLYRQPNEKLFF. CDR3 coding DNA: TGTGCCAGCAGTTTATACCGACAGCCTAATGAAAAACTGTTTTTT. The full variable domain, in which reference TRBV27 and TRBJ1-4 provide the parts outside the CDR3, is EAQVTQNPRYLITVTGKKLTVTCSQNMNHEYMSWYRQDPGLGLRQIYYSMNVEVTDKGDVPEGYKVSRKEKRNFPLILESPSPNQTSLYFCASSLYRQPNEKLFFGSGTQLSVL.

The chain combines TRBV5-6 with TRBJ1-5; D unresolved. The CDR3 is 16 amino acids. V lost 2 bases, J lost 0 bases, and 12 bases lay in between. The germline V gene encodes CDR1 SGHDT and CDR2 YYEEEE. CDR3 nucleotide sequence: TGTGCCAGCAGCTTCACCGGGAGCGATAGCAATCAGCCCCAGCATTTT. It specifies CASSFTGSDSNQPQHF.

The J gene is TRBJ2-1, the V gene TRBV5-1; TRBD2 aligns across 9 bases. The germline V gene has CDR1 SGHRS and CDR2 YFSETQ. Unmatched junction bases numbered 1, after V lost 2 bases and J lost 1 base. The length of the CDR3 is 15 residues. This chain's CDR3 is CASSFAGGSYNEQFF. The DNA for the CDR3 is TGCGCCAGCAGCTTCGCGGGAGGGTCCTACAATGAGCAGTTCTTC.

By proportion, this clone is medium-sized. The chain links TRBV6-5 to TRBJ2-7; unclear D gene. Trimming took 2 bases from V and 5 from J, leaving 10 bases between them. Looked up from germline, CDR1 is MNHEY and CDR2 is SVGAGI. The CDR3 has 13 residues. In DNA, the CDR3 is TGTGCCAGCAGTTACCAGGAAACGGACGAGCAGTACTTC. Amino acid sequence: CASSYQETDEQYF.

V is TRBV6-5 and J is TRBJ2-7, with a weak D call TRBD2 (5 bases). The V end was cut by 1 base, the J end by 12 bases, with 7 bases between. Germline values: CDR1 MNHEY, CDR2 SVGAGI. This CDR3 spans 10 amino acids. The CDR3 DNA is TGTGCCAGCAGTTACTTTGAGGGGTACTTC. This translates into CASSYFEGYF.